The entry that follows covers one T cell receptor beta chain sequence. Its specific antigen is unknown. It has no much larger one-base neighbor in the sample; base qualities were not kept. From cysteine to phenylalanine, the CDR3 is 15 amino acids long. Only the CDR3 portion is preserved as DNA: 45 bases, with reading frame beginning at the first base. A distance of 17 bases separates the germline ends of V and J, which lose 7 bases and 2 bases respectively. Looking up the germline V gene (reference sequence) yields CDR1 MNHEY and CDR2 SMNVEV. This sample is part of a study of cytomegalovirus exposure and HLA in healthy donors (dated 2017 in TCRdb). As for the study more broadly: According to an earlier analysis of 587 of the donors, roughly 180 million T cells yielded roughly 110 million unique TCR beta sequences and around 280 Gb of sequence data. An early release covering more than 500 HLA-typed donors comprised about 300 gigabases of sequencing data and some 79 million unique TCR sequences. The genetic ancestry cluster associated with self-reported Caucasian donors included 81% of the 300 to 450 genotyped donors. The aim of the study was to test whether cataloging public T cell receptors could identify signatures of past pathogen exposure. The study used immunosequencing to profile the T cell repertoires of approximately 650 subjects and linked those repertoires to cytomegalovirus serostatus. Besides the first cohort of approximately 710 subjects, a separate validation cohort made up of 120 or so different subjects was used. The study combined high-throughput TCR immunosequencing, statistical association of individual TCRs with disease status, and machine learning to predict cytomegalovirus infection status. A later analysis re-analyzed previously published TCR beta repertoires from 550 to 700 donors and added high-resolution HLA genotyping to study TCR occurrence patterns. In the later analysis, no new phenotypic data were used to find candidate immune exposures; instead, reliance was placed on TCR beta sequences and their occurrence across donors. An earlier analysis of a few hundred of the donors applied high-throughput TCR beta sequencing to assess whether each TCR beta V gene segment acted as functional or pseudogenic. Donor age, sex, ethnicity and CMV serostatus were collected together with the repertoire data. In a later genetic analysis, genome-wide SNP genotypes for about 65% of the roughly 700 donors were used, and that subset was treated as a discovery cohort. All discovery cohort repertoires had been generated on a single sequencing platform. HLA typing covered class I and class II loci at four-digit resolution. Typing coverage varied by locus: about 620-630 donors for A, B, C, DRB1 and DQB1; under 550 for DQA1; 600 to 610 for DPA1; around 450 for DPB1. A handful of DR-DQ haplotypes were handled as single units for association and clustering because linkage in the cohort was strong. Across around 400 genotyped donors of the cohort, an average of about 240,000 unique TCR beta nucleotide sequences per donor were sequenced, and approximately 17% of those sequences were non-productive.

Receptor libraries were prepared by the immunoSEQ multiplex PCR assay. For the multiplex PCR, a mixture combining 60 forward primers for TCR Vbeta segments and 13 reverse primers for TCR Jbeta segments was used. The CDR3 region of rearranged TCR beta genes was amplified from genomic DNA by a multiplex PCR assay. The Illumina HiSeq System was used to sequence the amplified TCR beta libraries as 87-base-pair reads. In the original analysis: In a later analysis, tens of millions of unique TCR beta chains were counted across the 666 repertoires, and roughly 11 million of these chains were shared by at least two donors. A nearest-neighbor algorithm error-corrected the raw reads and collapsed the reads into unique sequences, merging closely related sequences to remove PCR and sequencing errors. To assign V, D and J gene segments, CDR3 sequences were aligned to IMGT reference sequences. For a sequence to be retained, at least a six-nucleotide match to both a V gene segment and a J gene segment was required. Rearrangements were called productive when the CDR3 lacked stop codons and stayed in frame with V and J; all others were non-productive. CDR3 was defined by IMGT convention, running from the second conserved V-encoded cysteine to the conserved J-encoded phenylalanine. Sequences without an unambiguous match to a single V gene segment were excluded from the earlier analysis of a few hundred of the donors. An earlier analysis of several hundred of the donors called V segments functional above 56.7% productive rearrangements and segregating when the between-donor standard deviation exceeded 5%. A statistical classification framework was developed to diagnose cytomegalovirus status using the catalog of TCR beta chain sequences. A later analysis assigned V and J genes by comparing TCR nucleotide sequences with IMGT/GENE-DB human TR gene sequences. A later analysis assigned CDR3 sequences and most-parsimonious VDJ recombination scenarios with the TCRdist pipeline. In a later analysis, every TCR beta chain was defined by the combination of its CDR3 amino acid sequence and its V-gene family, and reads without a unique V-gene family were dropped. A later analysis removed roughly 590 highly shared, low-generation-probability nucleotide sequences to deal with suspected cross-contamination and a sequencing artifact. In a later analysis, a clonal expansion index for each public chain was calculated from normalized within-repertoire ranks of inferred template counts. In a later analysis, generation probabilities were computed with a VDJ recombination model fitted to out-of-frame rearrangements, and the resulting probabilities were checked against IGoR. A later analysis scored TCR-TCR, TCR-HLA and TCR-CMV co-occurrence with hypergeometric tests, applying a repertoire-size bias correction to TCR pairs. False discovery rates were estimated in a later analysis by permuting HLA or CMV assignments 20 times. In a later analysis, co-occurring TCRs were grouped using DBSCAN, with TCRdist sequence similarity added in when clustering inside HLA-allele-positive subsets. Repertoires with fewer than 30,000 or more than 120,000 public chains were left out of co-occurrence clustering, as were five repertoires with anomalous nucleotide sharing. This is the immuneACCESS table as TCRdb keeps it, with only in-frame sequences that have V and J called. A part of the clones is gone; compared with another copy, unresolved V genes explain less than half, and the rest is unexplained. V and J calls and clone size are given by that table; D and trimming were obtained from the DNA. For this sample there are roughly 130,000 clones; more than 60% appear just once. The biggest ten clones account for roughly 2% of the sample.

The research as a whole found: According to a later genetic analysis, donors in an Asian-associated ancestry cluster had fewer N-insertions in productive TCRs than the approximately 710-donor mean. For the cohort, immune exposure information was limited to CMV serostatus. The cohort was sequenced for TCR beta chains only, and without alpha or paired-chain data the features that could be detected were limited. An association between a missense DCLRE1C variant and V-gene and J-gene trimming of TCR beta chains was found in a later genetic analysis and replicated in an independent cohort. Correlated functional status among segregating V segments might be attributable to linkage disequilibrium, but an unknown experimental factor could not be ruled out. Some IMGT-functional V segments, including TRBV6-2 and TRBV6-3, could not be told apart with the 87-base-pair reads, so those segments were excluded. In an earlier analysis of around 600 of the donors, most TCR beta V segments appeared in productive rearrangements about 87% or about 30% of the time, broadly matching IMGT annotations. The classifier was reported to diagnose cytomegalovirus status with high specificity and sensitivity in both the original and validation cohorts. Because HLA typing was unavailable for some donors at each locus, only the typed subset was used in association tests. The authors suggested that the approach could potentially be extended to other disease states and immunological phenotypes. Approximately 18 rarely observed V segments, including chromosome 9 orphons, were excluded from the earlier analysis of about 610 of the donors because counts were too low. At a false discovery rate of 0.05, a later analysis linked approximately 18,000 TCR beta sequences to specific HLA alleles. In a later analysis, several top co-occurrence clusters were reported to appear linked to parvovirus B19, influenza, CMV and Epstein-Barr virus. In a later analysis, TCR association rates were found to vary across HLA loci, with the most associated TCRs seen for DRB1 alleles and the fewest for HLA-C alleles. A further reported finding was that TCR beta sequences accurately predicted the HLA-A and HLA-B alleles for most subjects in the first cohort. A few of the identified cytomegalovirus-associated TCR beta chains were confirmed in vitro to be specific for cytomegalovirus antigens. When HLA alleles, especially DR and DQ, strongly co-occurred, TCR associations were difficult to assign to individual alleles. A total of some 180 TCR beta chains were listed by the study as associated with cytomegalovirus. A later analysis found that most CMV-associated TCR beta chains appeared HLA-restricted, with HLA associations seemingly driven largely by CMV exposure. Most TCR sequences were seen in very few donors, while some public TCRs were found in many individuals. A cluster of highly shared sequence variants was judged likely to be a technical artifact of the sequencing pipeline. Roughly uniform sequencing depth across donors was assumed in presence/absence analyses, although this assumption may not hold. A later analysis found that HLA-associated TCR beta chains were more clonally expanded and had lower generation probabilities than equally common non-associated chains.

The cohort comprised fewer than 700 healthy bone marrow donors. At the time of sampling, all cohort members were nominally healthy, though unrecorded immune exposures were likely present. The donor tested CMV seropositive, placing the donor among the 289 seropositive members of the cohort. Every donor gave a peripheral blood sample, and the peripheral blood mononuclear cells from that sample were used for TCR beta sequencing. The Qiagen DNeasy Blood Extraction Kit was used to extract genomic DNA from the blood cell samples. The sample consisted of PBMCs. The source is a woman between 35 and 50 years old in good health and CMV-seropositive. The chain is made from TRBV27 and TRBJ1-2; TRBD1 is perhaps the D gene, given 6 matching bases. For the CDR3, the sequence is CASKIKGGGNYGYTF. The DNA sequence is TGTGCCAGCAAAATTAAGGGGGGAGGGAACTATGGCTACACCTTC.